The 8 T cell receptor beta chains presented below share a single source sample, sequenced in a study of T-cell reconstitution after alpha-beta-depleted transplantation in children. Molecular barcoding with unique molecular identifiers was used for the TCRbeta library. One entry per CDR3 protein results from TCRdb running MiXCR on the PCR reads. The sample has 250,000 to 300,000 distinct CDR3 sequences, 9.9% seen once. Material: PBMCs from the stem cell graft donor, obtained from the stem cell graft. These receptors all stem from a human donor who donated a stem cell graft to a child with SCID.

The chain employs TRBV5-1 and TRBJ2-2; 8 nucleotides agree with TRBD1. The V gene end was trimmed by 1 base and the J gene end by 14 bases; junction bases not matched to a gene: 4. The germline V gene encodes CDR1 SGHRS and CDR2 YFSETQ. CDR3 length: 12 residues. This CDR3 is CASSLQGAELFF. For the CDR3, the DNA is TGCGCCAGCAGCTTGCAGGGGGCAGAACTGTTTTTT.

There are a few counts of this clonotype. The chain is built from TRBV5-1 and TRBJ2-5; no clear D. Trimming took 1 base from V and 5 from J, leaving 9 bases between them. The CDR3 runs to 13 residues. CDR1 and CDR2 from the germline V gene are SGHRS and YFSETQ. CDR3 amino acids: CASSLWGTETQYF. The CDR3 DNA sequence: TGCGCCAGCAGCTTGTGGGGTACGGAGACCCAGTACTTC.

This clonotype showed up many times. The chain carries TRBV12-3 or TRBV12-4 and TRBJ2-7, with a tentative D call TRBD1 (6 bases). V dropped 9 bases and J dropped 3 bases, with 9 bases sitting between them. The CDR3 loop spans 11 amino acids. The CDR3 DNA reads as TGTGCCAGTAACAGGGACTACGAGCAGTACTTC. It translates to CASNRDYEQYF.

The rearrangement links TRBV27 to TRBJ1-1; 7 positions agree with TRBD1. V was pared by 4 bases and J by 6 bases, with 14 bases of the junction left unmatched. Germline lookup yields CDR1 MNHEY and CDR2 SMNVEV (reference sequence). The CDR3 runs 16 residues. This CDR3 is CASSYGVGDRDSEAFF. The CDR3 DNA reads as TGTGCCAGCAGTTACGGGGTGGGAGACAGGGATTCTGAAGCTTTCTTT.

This clonotype turned up a few times. V and J are TRBV12-3 or TRBV12-4 and TRBJ1-2; 7 nucleotides align to TRBD1. Trimming took 2 bases from V and 8 from J; bases not matched to a gene: 5. CDR3 length: 13 residues. The CDR3 nucleotides are TGTGCCAGCAGTTTAAAGGGGGCCGGGGGCTACACCTTC. This gives the protein CASSLKGAGGYTF.

Ten or more counts support this clonotype. The chain recombines TRBV25-1 with TRBJ1-1; 8 positions agree with TRBD1. The V and J ends lost 2 bases and 6 bases, in that order; junction bases with no gene match: 8. This CDR3 is 15 amino acids long. The V gene's germline CDR1 is MGHDK and CDR2 SYGVNS. The CDR3: CASSEAPHRGSEAFF. CDR3 coding DNA: TGTGCCAGCAGTGAAGCCCCCCACAGGGGGTCTGAAGCTTTCTTT. The variable domain in full, completed from reference TRBV25-1 and TRBJ1-1, reads EADIYQTPRYLVIGTGKKITLECSQTMGHDKMYWYQQDPGMELHLIHYSYGVNSTEKGDLSSESTVSRIRTEHFPLTLESARPSHTSQYLCASSEAPHRGSEAFFGQGTRLTVV.

CDR3 sequence reads: CASSLAGLGEQQFF. The CDR3, as DNA: TGTGCCAGCAGTTTAGCGGGACTAGGGGAGCAGCAGTTCTTC. This chain uses TRBV12-3 or TRBV12-4 with TRBJ2-1; TRBD2 aligns across 8 bases. Trimming took 0 bases from V and 11 from J; bases not matched to a gene: 6. The length of the CDR3 is 14 residues.

CDR3 DNA: TGTGCCAGCAGCTTACCCGGGACAGGGGGCGCATTTCCCGACACAGATACGCAGTATTTT. This sequence encodes CASSLPGTGGAFPDTDTQYF. The chain recombines TRBV7-6 with TRBJ2-3; the match to TRBD1 covers 12 bases. Germline assignment: CDR1 SGHVS and CDR2 FNYEAQ. V gave up 2 bases and J gave up 2 bases; unmatched junction bases: 14. The CDR3 contains 20 residues.